These T cell receptor beta chains were read from a single sample in a study of OX40 agonist ivuxolimab in advanced cancers. This table comes from immunoSEQ multiplex PCR, and its TCRdb copy is limited to in-frame clones, with some not included. Of 41,000 or so clones listed, 70% to 90% were seen once; the top ten hold about two fifths. This sample comprised CD4+ or CD8+ T cells sorted from blood, obtained in a trial of the OX40 agonist ivuxolimab. The source is an adult with an advanced solid tumor such as melanoma, head and neck, liver or kidney cancer. Each CDR3 is given with its conserved first and last residue. A D gene is named only where the DNA matches it firmly. Some rows mark clone size as missing; the rest say once, few, many or name a class of expanded clone.

J: TRBJ2-1
D: TRBD2
V: TRBV7-3
size: .
CDR3: CASSLGTSSFNEQFF
DNA: TGTGCCAGCAGCTTAGGGACTAGCTCATTCAATGAGCAGTTCTTC

J: TRBJ2-7
D: .
V: TRBV19
size: .
CDR3: CASSIETPDSYEQYF
DNA: TGTGCCAGTAGTATAGAGACACCAGACTCCTACGAGCAGTACTTC

J: TRBJ1-2
D: .
V: TRBV28
size: few
CDR3: CAHRGSANYGYTF
DNA: TGTGCCCACAGAGGATCAGCTAACTATGGCTACACCTTC

J: TRBJ2-5
D: .
V: TRBV4-3
size: few
CDR3: CASSPLGRLIQETQYF
DNA: TGCGCCAGCAGCCCTCTGGGACGGCTGATCCAAGAGACCCAGTACTTC

J: TRBJ2-1
D: .
V: TRBV6-5
size: .
CDR3: CASSYSILVDEQFF
DNA: TGTGCCAGCAGTTACTCGATTCTAGTCGATGAGCAGTTCTTC

J: TRBJ2-1
D: .
V: TRBV6-5
size: .
CDR3: CASSFRGNEQFF
DNA: TGTGCCAGCAGTTTCAGAGGCAATGAGCAGTTCTTC

J: TRBJ2-5
D: .
V: TRBV6-1
size: .
CDR3: CASGYQETQYF
DNA: TGTGCCAGCGGGTACCAAGAGACCCAGTACTTC

J: TRBJ2-7
D: .
V: TRBV6-5
size: .
CDR3: CASSYGVEQYF
DNA: TGTGCCAGCAGTTACGGAGTGGAGCAGTACTTC

J: TRBJ1-2
D: .
V: TRBV10-2
size: .
CDR3: CASSETGPDGYTF
DNA: TGCGCCAGCAGTGAGACAGGGCCCGATGGCTACACCTTC

J: TRBJ1-1
D: .
V: TRBV6-5
size: .
CDR3: CASSERNTEAFF
DNA: TGTGCCAGCAGTGAGAGGAACACTGAAGCTTTCTTT

J: TRBJ2-2
D: TRBD2
V: TRBV6-5
size: .
CDR3: CASRRTSVSGELFF
DNA: TGTGCCAGCAGGAGGACTAGCGTTTCCGGGGAGCTGTTTTTT

J: TRBJ2-1
D: TRBD2
V: TRBV4-1
size: .
CDR3: CASSPGLAGANEQFF
DNA: TGCGCCAGCAGCCCGGGACTAGCGGGGGCCAATGAGCAGTTCTTC

J: TRBJ2-5
D: .
V: TRBV14
size: .
CDR3: CASSPGIFETQYF
DNA: TGTGCCAGCAGCCCGGGGATATTTGAGACCCAGTACTTC

J: TRBJ2-1
D: TRBD2
V: TRBV7-9
size: .
CDR3: CASSFTSGRDEQFF
DNA: TGTGCCAGCAGCTTTACTAGCGGGAGGGATGAGCAGTTCTTC

J: TRBJ2-1
D: TRBD2
V: TRBV11-2
size: .
CDR3: CASLSTTSGVNEQFF
DNA: TGTGCCAGCCTATCCACGACTAGCGGAGTTAATGAGCAGTTCTTC

J: TRBJ1-4
D: .
V: TRBV2
size: .
CDR3: CASNPQGPHEKLFF
DNA: TGTGCCAGCAATCCACAGGGCCCCCACGAAAAACTGTTTTTT

J: TRBJ1-2
D: .
V: TRBV7-3
size: .
CDR3: CASSQGQTYGYTF
DNA: TGTGCCAGCAGCCAAGGACAGACTTATGGCTACACCTTC

J: TRBJ2-1
D: .
V: TRBV5-1
size: .
CDR3: CASSLVQGVGEQFF
DNA: TGCGCCAGCAGCTTGGTTCAGGGAGTGGGGGAGCAGTTCTTC

J: TRBJ1-2
D: .
V: TRBV5-4
size: .
CDR3: CASSLDRVYGYTF
DNA: TGTGCCAGCAGCTTGGACAGGGTCTATGGCTACACCTTC

J: TRBJ1-6
D: .
V: TRBV7-9
size: .
CDR3: CASSPSTGVHSPLHF
DNA: TGTGCCAGCAGCCCCTCGACAGGTGTCCATTCACCCCTCCACTTT

J: TRBJ2-1
D: .
V: TRBV19
size: .
CDR3: CASRIDPSARNEQFF
DNA: TGTGCCAGTAGGATAGATCCTAGCGCGCGGAATGAGCAGTTCTTC

J: TRBJ2-3
D: TRBD2
V: TRBV29-1
size: .
CDR3: CSVEGSSGDTDTQYF
DNA: TGCAGCGTTGAAGGGTCCAGCGGGGACACAGATACGCAGTATTTT

J: TRBJ2-5
D: .
V: TRBV2
size: .
CDR3: CASSELARETQYF
DNA: TGTGCCAGCAGTGAACTAGCACGTGAGACCCAGTACTTC

J: TRBJ1-3
D: TRBD1
V: TRBV29-1
size: .
CDR3: CSHRDSSGNTIYF
DNA: TGCAGCCACCGGGACAGCTCTGGAAACACCATATATTTT

J: TRBJ1-5
D: TRBD1
V: TRBV27
size: .
CDR3: CASSEQGVGFYQPQHF
DNA: TGTGCCAGCAGTGAACAGGGGGTAGGATTTTATCAGCCCCAGCATTTT

J: TRBJ2-7
D: .
V: TRBV7-2
size: .
CDR3: CASTLSRVRGYEQYF
DNA: TGTGCCAGCACCCTAAGTAGGGTCCGAGGCTACGAGCAGTACTTC

J: TRBJ2-1
D: TRBD2
V: TRBV5-6
size: few
CDR3: CASSLNGLAGYNEQFF
DNA: TGTGCCAGCAGCTTGAACGGACTAGCGGGGTACAATGAGCAGTTCTTC